Listed below are T cell receptor beta chains from one sample, sequenced in a study of CD8+ T cells in alopecia areata. Assay: immunoSEQ multiplex PCR; the TCRdb copy retains only in-frame clones and omits some. The sample includes about 180,000 clones, roughly 65% of them seen just once. The sequencing used CD4+ T cells sorted from blood, collected at week 0. These receptors originate from a human donor with alopecia areata. CDR3s include the opening cysteine and the closing phenylalanine or tryptophan. D genes are given only for firm matches. Not all rows give a size; the values are once, few, many and, for expanded clones, a class.

V,J,D,size,DNA,CDR3
TRBV25-1,TRBJ1-1,TRBD1,.,TGTGCCAGCAGTGAATCTAAGGACAGGGAAGAAGCTTTCTTT,CASSESKDREEAFF
TRBV29-1,TRBJ2-3,TRBD2,.,TGCAGCGTTTTCGGACTAGCCCAGGATACGCAGTATTTT,CSVFGLAQDTQYF
TRBV5-1,TRBJ2-2,.,.,TGCGCCAGCAGCACTGGTGGCGGGGAGCTGTTTTTT,CASSTGGGELFF
TRBV29-1,TRBJ2-1,TRBD1,few,TGCAGCGTGGCAAGACAGGGGGCGCGAAATGAGCAGTTCTTC,CSVARQGARNEQFF
TRBV7-9,TRBJ2-7,TRBD1,few,TGTGCCAGCAGCTCGACCTCTACAGGGGTCCCGTACTTC,CASSSTSTGVPYF
TRBV29-1,TRBJ1-2,.,.,TGCGGGGGAGACAGCGATAACTATGGCTACACCTTC,CGGDSDNYGYTF
TRBV30,TRBJ2-4,.,.,TGTGCCTGGAGTGTAAGCGGTGGAGGGAAGCGGCGAAACATTCAGTACTTC,CAWSVSGGGKRRNIQYF
TRBV7-2,TRBJ2-1,TRBD2,.,TGTGCCAGCGGGGGGGTAAACAATGAGCAGTTCTTC,CASGGVNNEQFF
TRBV2,TRBJ2-5,.,.,TGTGCCAGCCGGCAGGTGATGCAAGAGACCCAGTACTTC,CASRQVMQETQYF
TRBV5-6,TRBJ1-1,.,.,TGTGCCAGCAGCTTGATAGGCAGGGGGAACACTGAAGCTTTCTTT,CASSLIGRGNTEAFF
TRBV4-1,TRBJ1-1,.,.,TGCGCCAGCAGCCAAGATTCGCCCAGGAGGAACACTGAAGCTTTCTTT,CASSQDSPRRNTEAFF
TRBV11-2,TRBJ2-5,.,few,TGTGCCAGCAGCTTGTCGGGTGGTGGGGAGACCCAGTACTTC,CASSLSGGGETQYF
TRBV5-1,TRBJ2-3,.,.,TGCGCCAGCAGCTTGGCAAACTATGACACAGATACGCAGTATTTT,CASSLANYDTDTQYF
TRBV4-3,TRBJ2-7,.,.,TGCGCCAGCAGCCAAGACAGCGGCAGATCCTACGAGCAGTACTTC,CASSQDSGRSYEQYF
TRBV30,TRBJ1-2,.,.,TGTGCCTGGAGTGTAATCCGAGGTCGGGCGGACCGAATTTATGGCTACACCTTC,CAWSVIRGRADRIYGYTF
TRBV6-6,TRBJ1-1,.,.,TGTGCCGTGAGTATCCGAGGGAGCTTGAACACTGAAGCTTTCTTT,CAVSIRGSLNTEAFF
TRBV10-3,TRBJ1-2,.,.,TGTGCCATAGGACGAGGGTCCTATGGCTACACCTTC,CAIGRGSYGYTF
TRBV19,TRBJ1-5,TRBD1,.,TGTGCCAGTAGTCCGGGACCGGGACAGGGTAAGAGCAGCAATCAGCCCCAGCATTTT,CASSPGPGQGKSSNQPQHF
TRBV29-1,TRBJ2-2,.,few,TGCAGCGTTGGCAGGGCCAGCGGGGAGCTGTTTTTT,CSVGRASGELFF
TRBV29-1,TRBJ2-1,TRBD1,few,TGCAGCTCCGGGACAGGGACGGATGAGCAGTTCTTC,CSSGTGTDEQFF
TRBV6-5,TRBJ1-2,.,.,TGTGCCAGCAGTTCAGCCAGGGTGGACTATGGCTACACCTTC,CASSSARVDYGYTF
TRBV2,TRBJ2-6,TRBD1,.,TGTGCCAGCAGGAAGGGACAGGGGGCGACTGGGGCCAACGTCCTGACTTTC,CASRKGQGATGANVLTF
TRBV27,TRBJ1-2,.,.,TGTGCCAGCAGTCCGCCGGGAGTATGGGGCTACACCTTC,CASSPPGVWGYTF
TRBV6-5,TRBJ2-5,TRBD1,.,TGTGCCAGCAGTCGGGGACAGGGTTCGACCCAGTACTTC,CASSRGQGSTQYF
TRBV29-1,TRBJ2-3,TRBD2,.,TGCAGCGTTGAACCTCGGACCGGGAGGACGGATAATTCCACAGATACGCAGTATTTT,CSVEPRTGRTDNSTDTQYF
TRBV15,TRBJ1-4,TRBD1,.,TGTGCCACCAGCAGCCCTACAGGGGTTGAAAAACTGTTTTTT,CATSSPTGVEKLFF
TRBV30,TRBJ1-2,.,.,TGTGCCTGGAGTTTCGGGATCTATGGCTACACCTTC,CAWSFGIYGYTF
TRBV6-1,TRBJ2-3,.,.,TGTGCCAGCAGTCAAGAGACAGATACGCAGTATTTT,CASSQETDTQYF
TRBV9,TRBJ2-7,TRBD2,.,TGTGCCAGCAGCGTAGACCCCGGGGGAGGGGAGTACGAGCAGTACTTC,CASSVDPGGGEYEQYF
TRBV6-4,TRBJ2-2,TRBD2,medium-sized,TGTGCCAGCAGTCCTACTAGCGGGGGCACCGGGGAGCTGTTTTTT,CASSPTSGGTGELFF
TRBV29-1,TRBJ2-1,.,few,TGCAGCGGGCAGGGGTGGGACAATGAGCAGTTCTTC,CSGQGWDNEQFF
TRBV7-6,TRBJ2-6,.,.,TGTGCCAGCAGCCCAGGGACAAGGGTGTCCTCTGGGGCCAACGTCCTGACTTTC,CASSPGTRVSSGANVLTF
TRBV29-1,TRBJ2-7,TRBD1,.,TGCAGCGTGGGACAGGTGGGGTACGAGCAGTACTTC,CSVGQVGYEQYF
TRBV2,TRBJ2-5,.,.,TGTGCCAGTGGACCGCAAGAGACCCAGTACTTC,CASGPQETQYF
TRBV29-1,TRBJ2-1,TRBD2,few,TGCAGCGTTGAAGATCCGACTAGCGGGGGCTACAATGAGCAGTTCTTC,CSVEDPTSGGYNEQFF